A selection of T cell receptor beta chains follows, all from one sample in a study of CD8 T cells in ankylosing spondylitis. TCRdb redid the calling of the 5' RACE reads with MiXCR, one entry per CDR3 protein. The table has 150,000 to 200,000 distinct CDR3 sequences, around 32% seen once. The source material was synovial fluid, either unsorted or a sorted T cell fraction (not recorded which). These receptors were obtained from a male donor with ankylosing spondylitis. Both conserved end residues are part of each CDR3. Each record gives: clone size, J gene, CDR3 length, D gene, V gene, CDR3 DNA, CDR3 protein. D genes are given only for firm matches. Clone size is shown for a subset of rows, as once, few, many or a class of expanded clone.

>NA|TRBJ1-1|10|NA|TRBV6-6
TGTGCCAGCAGTGCCCTTGAAGCTTTCTTT
CASSALEAFF
>many|TRBJ2-1|17|TRBD1|TRBV12-5
TGTGCTAGTGGTTTTGGACAGGGAAGAGGTCTAGTCAGTGAGCAGTTCTTC
CASGFGQGRGLVSEQFF
>NA|TRBJ1-6|14|NA|TRBV5-1
TGCGCCAGCAGCTTGGTGTATCCGGACTCACCCCTCCACTTT
CASSLVYPDSPLHF
>medium-sized|TRBJ1-1|13|TRBD1|TRBV10-3
TGTGCCATCACGGACAGGGCTGACACTGAAGCTTTCTTT
CAITDRADTEAFF
>NA|TRBJ2-7|15|NA|TRBV14
TGTGCCAGCAGCCAAGGGGATAAGAGTTCCTACGAGCAGTACTTC
CASSQGDKSSYEQYF
>NA|TRBJ1-2|11|NA|TRBV20-1
TGCAGTGCTAGTAATCCATACGGCTACACCTTC
CSASNPYGYTF
>NA|TRBJ2-7|12|NA|TRBV18
TGTGCCAGCTCACCAGTAGCACAGGAGCAGTACTTC
CASSPVAQEQYF
>NA|TRBJ2-5|13|NA|TRBV4-3
TGCGCCAGCAGCCAAGACGGGCTGGGGACCCAGTACTTC
CASSQDGLGTQYF
>NA|TRBJ2-7|12|NA|TRBV7-3
TGTGCCAGCAGCTTAAAGAGATACGAGCAGTACTTC
CASSLKRYEQYF
>few|TRBJ1-1|15|NA|TRBV7-9
TGTGCCAGCAGCCGAAGACAGAACATGAACACTGAAGCTTTCTTT
CASSRRQNMNTEAFF
>NA|TRBJ2-1|14|NA|TRBV5-1
TGCGCCAGCAGCCCCGAACAGGGTAGAGTTGAGCAGTTCTTC
CASSPEQGRVEQFF
>many|TRBJ2-7|11|NA|TRBV20-1
TGCAGTGCTAGAGGTGGCTACGAGCAGTACTTC
CSARGGYEQYF
>NA|TRBJ2-7|15|TRBD1|TRBV28
TGTGCCAGCAGTAAAACAGGGGTCAGCTCCTACGAGCAGTACTTC
CASSKTGVSSYEQYF
>NA|TRBJ1-6|14|TRBD1|TRBV18
TGTGCCAGCTCTCAGGACAGGGAGAATTCACCCCTCCACTTT
CASSQDRENSPLHF
>many|TRBJ2-1|17|TRBD1|TRBV7-9
TGTGCCAGCAGCTTACCATTCGGGACAGGGTCCTACAATGAGCAGTTCTTC
CASSLPFGTGSYNEQFF
>NA|TRBJ1-2|16|TRBD1|TRBV5-1
TGCGCCAGCAGCCCGGTGCCCCCGGGACAGGGGAATGGCTACACCTTC
CASSPVPPGQGNGYTF
>NA|TRBJ2-5|15|NA|TRBV11-1
TGTGCCAGCAGCTTAGGACAACGGTACCAAGAGACCCAGTACTTC
CASSLGQRYQETQYF
>NA|TRBJ1-2|12|NA|TRBV12-3/TRBV12-4
TGTGCCAGCAGTAAAGGGAACTATGGCTACACCTTC
CASSKGNYGYTF
>NA|TRBJ2-7|14|TRBD2|TRBV20-1
TGCAGTGCAGCAACCTCTAGCGGCGCTACGAAGCAGTACTTC
CSAATSSGATKQYF
>NA|TRBJ2-3|16|NA|TRBV7-6
TGTGCCAGCAGCCCGGGAGCCCAGCGCAGCACAGATACGCAGTATTTT
CASSPGAQRSTDTQYF
>NA|TRBJ2-7|15|TRBD2|TRBV20-1
TGCAGTGCCCCACCTTCTAGCGGGGGGGACGTCGAGCAGTACTTC
CSAPPSSGGDVEQYF
>many|TRBJ1-2|15|NA|TRBV11-2
TGTGCCAGCAGCCTAAGGGATGAGAGTCCAGGCGGCTACACCTTC
CASSLRDESPGGYTF
>NA|TRBJ1-5|17|NA|TRBV9
TGTGCCAGCAGCGTAGAGGGAGGGAGGTTCAGGAATCAGCCCCAGCATTTT
CASSVEGGRFRNQPQHF
>many|TRBJ1-2|12|NA|TRBV3-1
TGTGCCAGCAGCCAGGGGGACTATGGCTACACCTTC
CASSQGDYGYTF
>once|TRBJ2-2|14|NA|TRBV29-1
TGCAGCGTTGCCACAGTAGGGGGGACCGGGGAGCTGTTTTTT
CSVATVGGTGELFF
>few|TRBJ1-2|12|NA|TRBV29-1
TGCAGCGTTGAGGAGGGGAGGACCGGCTACACCTTC
CSVEEGRTGYTF
>few|TRBJ1-2|15|NA|TRBV12-3/TRBV12-4
TGTGCCAGCAGTTTGAGGGACCCTCGAGTCTATGGCTACACCTTC
CASSLRDPRVYGYTF
>many|TRBJ2-3|13|TRBD1|TRBV20-1
TGCAGTGTCCCCGGGACAGGGACAGATACGCAGTATTTT
CSVPGTGTDTQYF
>many|TRBJ1-2|15|NA|TRBV28
TGTGCCAGCACGAGGGCCCCTTGGGGGACCTATGGCTACACCTTC
CASTRAPWGTYGYTF
>NA|TRBJ2-3|14|NA|TRBV4-3
TGCGCCAGCAGCCTGGACAGAGTGCCAGATACGCAGTATTTT
CASSLDRVPDTQYF
>once|TRBJ2-7|15|TRBD2|TRBV20-1
TGCAGTGCTCCGAACTTAGCGGGAGGTTCCTACGAGCAGTACTTC
CSAPNLAGGSYEQYF
>few|TRBJ2-1|14|TRBD2|TRBV12-3/TRBV12-4
TGTGCCAGCAGCGGGGGGGATTCGAACAATGAGCAGTTCTTC
CASSGGDSNNEQFF
>NA|TRBJ1-5|17|TRBD1|TRBV18
TGTGCCAGCTCACCCCCGGCCGTGGGACAGGGTTATCAGCCCCAGCATTTT
CASSPPAVGQGYQPQHF
>many|TRBJ2-7|15|NA|TRBV7-2
TGTGCCAGCAGCTCCCAGGGGGGAGCCTCCTACGAGCAGTACTTC
CASSSQGGASYEQYF
>NA|TRBJ2-7|12|NA|TRBV3-1
TGTGCCAGCAGCCAGGGCAGGGTCGAGCAGTACTTC
CASSQGRVEQYF
>NA|TRBJ2-1|15|TRBD2|TRBV5-1
TGCGCCAGCAGCTCCCTAGCGGGAGCGATAGATGAGCAGTTCTTC
CASSSLAGAIDEQFF
>NA|TRBJ2-3|15|NA|TRBV5-4
TGTGCCAGCAGCCCCTCCGGGGGATACACAGATACGCAGTATTTT
CASSPSGGYTDTQYF
>NA|TRBJ2-5|13|NA|TRBV20-1
TGCAGTGCACCGCAAGATAGCAGCGAGACCCAGTACTTC
CSAPQDSSETQYF
>NA|TRBJ2-1|14|NA|TRBV4-2
TGTGCCAGCAGCCAAGCGGGTGGCTACAATGAGCAGTTCTTC
CASSQAGGYNEQFF
>few|TRBJ1-1|13|TRBD1|TRBV5-1
TGCGCCAGCAGCTCGGGACAGCACACTGAAGCTTTCTTT
CASSSGQHTEAFF
>few|TRBJ1-1|16|TRBD1|TRBV12-3/TRBV12-4
TGTGCCAGCAGTCTAGGGACAGTAAAAATGAACACTGAAGCTTTCTTT
CASSLGTVKMNTEAFF
>many|TRBJ2-1|15|NA|TRBV28
TGTGCCAGCAGTTTCCCTACGGGAGCAGGAAATGAGCAGTTCTTC
CASSFPTGAGNEQFF
>NA|TRBJ1-1|14|TRBD1|TRBV11-2
TGTGCCAGCAGCGAGGGACAGGGGATCTCTGAAGCTTTCTTT
CASSEGQGISEAFF
>NA|TRBJ1-1|12|TRBD1|TRBV20-1
TGCAGTGCCACACAGGGGCACACTGAAGCTTTCTTT
CSATQGHTEAFF
>NA|TRBJ2-1|16|NA|TRBV15
TGTGCCACCAGCAGGGAAACAGGCTCCCTGTACAATGAGCAGTTCTTC
CATSRETGSLYNEQFF
>NA|TRBJ1-6|15|NA|TRBV6-1
TGTGCCAGCAGTGAAGTAGGGGGTAACAATTCACCCCTCCACTTT
CASSEVGGNNSPLHF
>few|TRBJ2-3|16|TRBD1|TRBV29-1
TGCAGCGGAACAGGGGGCCGGGCTCGAAACACAGATACGCAGTATTTT
CSGTGGRARNTDTQYF
>NA|TRBJ2-3|15|TRBD2|TRBV6-2/TRBV6-3
TGTGCCAGCAGTTACGGCGCGGGGGGGACAGATACGCAGTATTTT
CASSYGAGGTDTQYF
>few|TRBJ2-7|13|NA|TRBV12-3/TRBV12-4
TGTGCCAGCAGTCCAGGACGGGTCTACGAGCAGTACTTC
CASSPGRVYEQYF
>once|TRBJ2-1|15|TRBD2|TRBV5-1
TGCGCCAGCAGCCTAAGCGGGGGCATATACAATGAGCAGTTCTTC
CASSLSGGIYNEQFF
>many|TRBJ2-1|15|NA|TRBV20-1
TGCAGTGCTAGAGATCCGATACGCTCCTACAATGAGCAGTTCTTC
CSARDPIRSYNEQFF
>few|TRBJ2-1|16|TRBD2|TRBV30
TGTGCCTGGAGTCCGACTAGCGGGATTGCCTACAATGAGCAGTTCTTC
CAWSPTSGIAYNEQFF
>many|TRBJ2-1|12|NA|TRBV7-9
TGTGCCAGCAGCTTAAGTCCCAATGAGCAGTTCTTC
CASSLSPNEQFF
>once|TRBJ2-5|12|TRBD2|TRBV20-1
TGCAGTGCTTCGGGACTAGCGGAGACCCAGTACTTC
CSASGLAETQYF
>few|TRBJ1-2|17|TRBD1|TRBV5-1
TGCGCCAGCAATACGGGGACAGGGTTTTTCTCCTCCTATGGCTACACCTTC
CASNTGTGFFSSYGYTF
>NA|TRBJ2-1|16|TRBD2|TRBV5-1
TGCGCCAGCAGCTACAGACTAGCCCCGAGTTACAATGAGCAGTTCTTC
CASSYRLAPSYNEQFF
>few|TRBJ2-3|15|NA|TRBV12-3/TRBV12-4
TGTGCCAGCAGTTTATGGGGGGACGTGTCAGATACGCAGTATTTT
CASSLWGDVSDTQYF
>NA|TRBJ2-2|17|TRBD2|TRBV5-1
TGCGCCAGCAGGCGACTAGCGGGAGGTTCGGGCACCGGGGAGCTGTTTTTT
CASRRLAGGSGTGELFF
>NA|TRBJ1-6|16|NA|TRBV28
TGTGCCAGCACAGAGGGGGGAAGTATCGGTAATTCACCCCTCCACTTT
CASTEGGSIGNSPLHF